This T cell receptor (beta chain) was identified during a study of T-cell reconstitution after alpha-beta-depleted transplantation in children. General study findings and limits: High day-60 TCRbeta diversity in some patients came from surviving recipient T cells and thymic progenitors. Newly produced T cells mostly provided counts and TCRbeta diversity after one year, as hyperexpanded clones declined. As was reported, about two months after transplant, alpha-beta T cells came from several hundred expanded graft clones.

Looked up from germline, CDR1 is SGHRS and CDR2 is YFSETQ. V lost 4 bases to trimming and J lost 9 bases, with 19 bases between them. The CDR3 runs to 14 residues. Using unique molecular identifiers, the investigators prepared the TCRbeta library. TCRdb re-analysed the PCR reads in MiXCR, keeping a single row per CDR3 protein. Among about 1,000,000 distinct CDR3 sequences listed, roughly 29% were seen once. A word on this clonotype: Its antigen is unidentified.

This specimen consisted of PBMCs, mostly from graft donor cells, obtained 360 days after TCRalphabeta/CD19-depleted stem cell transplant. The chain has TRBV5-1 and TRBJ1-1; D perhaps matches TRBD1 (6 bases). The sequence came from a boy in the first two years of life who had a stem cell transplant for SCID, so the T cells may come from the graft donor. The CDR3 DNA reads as TGCGCCAGCAGCGAAGACAGGCTCGTTTCTCAAGCTTTCTTT. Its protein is CASSEDRLVSQAFF. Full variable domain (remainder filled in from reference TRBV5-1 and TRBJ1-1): KAGVTQTPRYLIKTRGQQVTLSCSPISGHRSVSWYQQTPGQGLQFLFEYFSETQRNKGNFPGRFSGRQFSNSRSEMNVSTLELGDSALYLCASSEDRLVSQAFFGQGTRLTVV.